The 11 T cell receptor beta chains below all came from one sample that was sequenced in a study of blood T cells in healthy people across ages. Next came a second PCR, run for about 7 to 12 cycles, which used a sample-barcoded 5' primer along with a J-beta primer mix. A single record per CDR3 protein comes from TCRdb applying MiXCR to the 5' RACE reads. The sample shows approximately 1,000,000 distinct CDR3 sequences, more than 30% of them seen only once. Sample: blood. The receptors derive from a man younger than 35 in good health.

The CDR3 sequence: CASSLRTGEQFF. The DNA of the CDR3 is TGTGCCAGCAGCTTACGAACTGGTGAGCAGTTCTTC. The chain combines TRBV7-2 with TRBJ2-1; D gene unclear. Per the germline V gene, CDR1 is SGHTA and CDR2 is FQGNSA. The CDR3 contains 12 residues. V was shortened by 2 bases and J by 9 bases, with 8 bases between the two germline ends. Using reference TRBV7-2 and TRBJ2-1 for the parts outside the CDR3, the full variable domain is GAGVSQSPSNKVTEKGKDVELRCDPISGHTALYWYRQSLGQGLEFLIYFQGNSAPDKSGLPSDRFSAERTGGSVSTLTIQRTQQEDSAVYLCASSLRTGEQFFGPGTRLTVL.

The V gene is TRBV4-2, the J gene TRBJ2-4, with 9 positions matching TRBD1. The V gene's germline CDR1 is LGHNA and CDR2 YNFKEQ. The CDR3 loop spans 15 amino acids. V lost 3 bases to trimming and J lost 5 bases; unmatched junction nucleotides: 5. The CDR3 sequence: CASSQEQGAQNIQYF. The CDR3, as DNA: TGTGCCAGCAGCCAGGAACAGGGGGCACAAAACATTCAGTACTTC.

The chain employs TRBV2 and TRBJ2-5; TRBD1 agrees at 8 bases. CDR1 is SNHLY and CDR2 is FYNNEI in the germline V gene. The J segment lost 2 bases and the V segment lost 8 bases, leaving 13 bases of the junction unmatched. CDR3 length: 16 amino acids. As DNA, the CDR3 is TGTGCCAGCTACGGGACAGGTGAATCGTTACAAGAGACCCAGTACTTC. It translates to CASYGTGESLQETQYF.

The CDR3 sequence: CASSLVMATGANGYTF. Here the CDR3 DNA reads TGTGCCAGCAGCTTAGTCATGGCGACAGGGGCCAATGGCTACACCTTC. The gene calls are TRBV7-2 and TRBJ1-2, with 8 bases lining up with TRBD1. Germline V CDR1 and CDR2: SGHTA, FQGNSA. This CDR3 region has 16 residues. Trimming removed 1 base from V and 6 bases from J; junction bases left unmatched: 10.

This chain connects TRBV7-2 to TRBJ1-3, with D tentatively TRBD1 (5 bases). CDR3 length: 15 amino acids. In germline, CDR1 is SGHTA, CDR2 FQGNSA. Trimming took off 5 bases at V and 2 bases at J, with 13 bases between the two ends. The CDR3: CASSRTPGTGNTIYF. The CDR3 region has the DNA TGTGCCAGCAGCCGTACCCCAGGGACTGGAAACACCATATATTTT.

The chain recombines TRBV7-9 with TRBJ2-1; 13 bases agree with TRBD2. J gave up 8 bases and V 6 bases, and 13 bases lay outside the gene matches. The CDR3 runs 17 residues. The germline V gene encodes CDR1 SEHNR and CDR2 FQNEAQ (reference sequence). The CDR3: CASSRTILAGGLDEQFF. CDR3 DNA: TGTGCCAGCAGTCGTACGATACTAGCGGGGGGGCTAGATGAGCAGTTCTTC. Based on the CDR3 plus reference TRBV7-9 and TRBJ2-1, the full variable domain is DTGVSQNPRHKITKRGQNVTFRCDPISEHNRLYWYRQTLGQGPEFLTYFQNEAQLEKSRLLSDRFSAERPKGSFSTLEIQRTEQGDSAMYLCASSRTILAGGLDEQFFGPGTRLTVL.

This clonotype has just a few counts. The chain employs TRBV4-1 and TRBJ1-4; D gene unclear. The CDR3 extends over 17 amino acids. The ends were cut back, 1 base at V and 2 bases at J, with 14 bases in the middle. The germline CDR1 and CDR2 sequences are MGHRA and YSYEKL. The CDR3 protein is CASSQAPRSPTNEKLFF. DNA for the CDR3: TGCGCCAGCAGCCAAGCCCCTAGGAGCCCCACTAATGAAAAACTGTTTTTT.

The chain uses TRBV12-3 or TRBV12-4 and TRBJ1-2; 7 nucleotides agree with TRBD1. CDR3 length: 12 amino acids. Trimming cost V 5 bases and J 7 bases; bases outside gene matches: 4. CDR3: CASSPTGLGYTF. CDR3 coding DNA: TGTGCCAGCAGTCCGACAGGGCTTGGCTACACCTTC.

The table lists this clonotype with a few counts. The chain employs TRBV7-9 and TRBJ1-1; possible D gene TRBD1, 5 bases. V lost 5 bases and J lost 1, with 14 bases in between. CDR3 length: 15 residues. Germline V gene data show CDR1 as SEHNR and CDR2 as FQNEAQ (reference sequence). The CDR3 region is CASSPGRGENTEAFF. The CDR3 bases are TGTGCCAGCAGCCCCGGGAGGGGCGAGAACACTGAAGCTTTCTTT.

This clonotype came up a few times. The V gene is TRBV10-2, the J gene TRBJ1-1; 7 bases fit TRBD1. Per germline, CDR1 WSHSY and CDR2 SAAADI. V was pared by 6 bases and J by 11 bases, with 6 bases of the junction left unmatched. This CDR3 is built from 11 residues. The CDR3 loop is CASSPDRAAFF. The CDR3 DNA is TGCGCCAGCAGCCCCGACAGGGCCGCTTTCTTT.

This chain uses TRBV20-1 with TRBJ2-5, with D perhaps being TRBD1 or TRBD2 (5 bases each). The J call is uncertain, as TRBJ2-7 better fits the DNA end. Per the germline V gene, CDR1 is DFQATT and CDR2 is SNEGSKA (reference sequence). This CDR3 comprises 15 residues. This chain's CDR3 is CSAVGDGRSPYEQYF. Written as DNA, the CDR3 is TGCAGTGCTGTCGGGGACGGCCGATCTCCCTACGAGCAGTACTTC.